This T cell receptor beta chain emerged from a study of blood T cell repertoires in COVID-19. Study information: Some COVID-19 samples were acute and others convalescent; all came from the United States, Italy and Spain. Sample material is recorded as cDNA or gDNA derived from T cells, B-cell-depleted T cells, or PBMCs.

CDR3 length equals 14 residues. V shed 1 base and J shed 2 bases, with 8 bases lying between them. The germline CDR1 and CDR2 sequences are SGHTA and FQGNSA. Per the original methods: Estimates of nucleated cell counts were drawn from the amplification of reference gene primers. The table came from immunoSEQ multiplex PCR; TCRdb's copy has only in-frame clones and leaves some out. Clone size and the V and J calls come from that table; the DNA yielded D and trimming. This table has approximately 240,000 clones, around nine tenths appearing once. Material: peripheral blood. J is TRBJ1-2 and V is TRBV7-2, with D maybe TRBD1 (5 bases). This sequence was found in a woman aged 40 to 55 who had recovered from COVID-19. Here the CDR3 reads CASSLDGGNYGYTF. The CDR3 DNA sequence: TGTGCCAGCAGCTTAGATGGGGGGAACTATGGCTACACCTTC. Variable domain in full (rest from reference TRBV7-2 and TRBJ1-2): GAGVSQSPSNKVTEKGKDVELRCDPISGHTALYWYRQSLGQGLEFLIYFQGNSAPDKSGLPSDRFSAERTGGSVSTLTIQRTQQEDSAVYLCASSLDGGNYGYTFGSGTRLTVV.